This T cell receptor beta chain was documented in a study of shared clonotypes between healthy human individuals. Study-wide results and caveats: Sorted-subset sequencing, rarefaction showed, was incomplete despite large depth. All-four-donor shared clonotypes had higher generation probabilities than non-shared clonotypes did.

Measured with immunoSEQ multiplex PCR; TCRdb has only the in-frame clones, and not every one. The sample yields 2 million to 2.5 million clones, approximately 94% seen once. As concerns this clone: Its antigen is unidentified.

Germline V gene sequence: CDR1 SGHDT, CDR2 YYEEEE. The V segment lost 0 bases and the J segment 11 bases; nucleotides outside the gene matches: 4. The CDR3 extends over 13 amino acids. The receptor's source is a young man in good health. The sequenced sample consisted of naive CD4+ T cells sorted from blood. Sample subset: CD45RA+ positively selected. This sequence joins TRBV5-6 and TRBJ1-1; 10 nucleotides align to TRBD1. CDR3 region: CASSLGQGATAFF. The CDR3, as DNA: TGTGCCAGCAGCTTGGGACAGGGGGCGACGGCTTTCTTT.